The subject of this entry is one TCR beta chain. One junction end does not reproduce the germline sequence, and a read error may be involved. Samples had at least 7 million PBMCs isolated from them. This record belongs to a study of blood T cells in healthy people across ages. A second roughly 6 to 12 cycle PCR used barcoded and J-beta primers. A single record per CDR3 protein comes from TCRdb applying MiXCR to the 5' RACE reads. The table has about 780,000 distinct CDR3 sequences, around 68% seen once. CDR3 size: 14 residues. CDR1 is SGHTA and CDR2 is FQGNSA in the germline V gene. This sequence originates from a young man in good health. Material for sequencing was blood. The chain couples TRBV7-2 to TRBJ2-7; 10 bases map to TRBD1. DNA of the CDR3: TGTGCCGGCAGCGCGGGACAGGGGACCTACGAGCAGTACTTC. It encodes CAGSAGQGTYEQYF. Variable domain in full (rest from reference TRBV7-2 and TRBJ2-7): GAGVSQSPSNKVTEKGKDVELRCDPISGHTALYWYRQSLGQGLEFLIYFQGNSAPDKSGLPSDRFSAERTGGSVSTLTIQRTQQEDSAVYLCAGSAGQGTYEQYFGPGTRLTVT.